The present entry profiles one T cell receptor (beta chain) with its context. Its specificity is not known. A read error may produce the germline difference seen at one junction end. The record originates from a study of tumor-infiltrating lymphocytes in primary liver carcinoma. Study-wide background: Read depth, roughly 3.65 to 7.13 million productive TCRbeta reads, did not differ significantly between tissues. Study outcomes and limitations: Merely about 8-25% of top clones occurred in all five tumor regions.

From unsorted bulk tissue weighing roughly 18-31 mg, DNA and RNA were co-extracted. Germline V gives CDR1 MDHEN, CDR2 SYDVKM. This CDR3 is built from 14 residues. The template, approximately 500 ng total RNA, yielded TCR beta cDNA made with a constant-region primer. Investigators got TCR beta libraries out of three nested multiplex PCR rounds, done with slightly modified ARM-PCR. Use of TRBV1-TRBV30 forward primers with a C-beta reverse primer characterized the first two PCR rounds, which lasted roughly 9 cycles each. TCRdb ran MiXCR on the multiplex PCR reads and lists one entry per CDR3 protein. The table lists more than 90,000 distinct CDR3 sequences, around two thirds of them singletons, with less than 15% in the top ten.

The source material was liver tumor tissue from sampling region 2. The subset denotes: tumor region T2, inferior pole. The receptor was derived from a woman in her fifties or sixties with primary liver carcinoma and hepatitis B virus infection. The chain combines TRBV28 with TRBJ1-5; no definite D call. CDR3 region: CASDYGGAEQPHHF. DNA of the CDR3: TGTGCCAGCGACTATGGCGGCGCGGAGCAGCCCCATCATTTT.